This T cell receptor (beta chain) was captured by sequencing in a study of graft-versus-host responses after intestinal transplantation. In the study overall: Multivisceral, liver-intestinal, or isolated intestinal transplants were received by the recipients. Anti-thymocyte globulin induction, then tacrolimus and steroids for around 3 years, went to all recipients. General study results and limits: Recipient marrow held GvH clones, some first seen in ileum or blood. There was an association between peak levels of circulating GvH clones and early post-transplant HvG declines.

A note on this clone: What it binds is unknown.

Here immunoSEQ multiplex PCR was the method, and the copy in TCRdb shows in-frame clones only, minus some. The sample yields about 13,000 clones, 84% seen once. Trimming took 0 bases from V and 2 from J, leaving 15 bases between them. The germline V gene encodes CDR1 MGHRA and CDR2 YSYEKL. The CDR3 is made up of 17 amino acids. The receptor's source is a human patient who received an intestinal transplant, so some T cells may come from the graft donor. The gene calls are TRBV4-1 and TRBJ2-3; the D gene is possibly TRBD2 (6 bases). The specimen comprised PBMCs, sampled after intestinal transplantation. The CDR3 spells CASSQDTGGTYTDTQYF. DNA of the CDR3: TGCGCCAGCAGCCAAGATACTGGAGGGACTTACACAGATACGCAGTATTTT.